What follows are 20 T cell receptor beta chains derived from one specimen sequenced in a study of cytomegalovirus exposure and HLA in healthy donors. The protocol was immunoSEQ multiplex PCR, while the TCRdb copy is restricted to in-frame clones and leaves out a portion. The sample holds over 200,000 clones, less than 85% seen once. The source material was PBMCs. All receptors come from a woman aged 18-30 years in good health and CMV-seronegative.

V usage is TRBV27 and J usage is TRBJ2-7; possible D gene TRBD2, 5 bases. The germline V and J ends were trimmed by 3 bases and 3 bases, with 12 bases remaining between them. CDR3 size: 14 residues. Per germline, CDR1 MNHEY and CDR2 SMNVEV (reference sequence). CDR3 nucleotide sequence: TGTGCCAGCAGTTTCGTCGGGGAAGTCTACGAGCAGTACTTC. Protein: CASSFVGEVYEQYF.

The chain uses TRBV2 and TRBJ1-1, with no clear D. There are 14 residues in the CDR3. The V gene's germline CDR1 is SNHLY and CDR2 FYNNEI. The V end lost 4 bases, the J end lost 4 bases, and 13 bases lay between the germline ends. CDR3 amino acids: CASSVESESTEAFF. The CDR3 DNA follows: TGTGCCAGCAGTGTCGAATCCGAGAGCACTGAAGCTTTCTTT.

CDR3 in DNA: TGTGCCAGCAGAACCTTCACTTTGAAACAGGGGGTCCTTCAGCCCCAGCATTTT. It is translated as CASRTFTLKQGVLQPQHF. The chain carries TRBV27 and TRBJ1-5; 8 nucleotides match TRBD1. V lost 6 bases and J lost 6; bases outside the gene matches: 19. Per the germline V gene, CDR1 is MNHEY and CDR2 is SMNVEV (reference sequence). This CDR3 has 18 residues.

The V call is TRBV7-8, the J call TRBJ1-5; 9 bases are shared with TRBD1. After removal of 6 bases from V and 5 bases from J, the junction contained 2 bases not matched to a gene. Germline V lookup: CDR1 SGHVS, CDR2 FQNEAQ. The CDR3 has 13 amino acids. DNA for the CDR3: TGTGCCAGCAGTCGACAGGGGGATCAGCCCCAGCATTTT. Protein: CASSRQGDQPQHF. The whole variable domain, remainder taken from reference TRBV7-8 and TRBJ1-5, is GAGVSQSPRYKVAKRGQDVALRCDPISGHVSLFWYQQALGQGPEFLTYFQNEAQLDKSGLPSDRFFAERPEGSVSTLKIQRTQQEDSAVYLCASSRQGDQPQHFGDGTRLSIL.

The chain uses TRBV10-3 and TRBJ1-1; TRBD1 might be the D (5 bases). CDR1 and CDR2 (germline): ENHRY, SYGVKD. Trimming took 3 bases from V and 7 from J, leaving 6 bases between them. This CDR3 region has 11 residues. CDR3 in amino acids: CAISDGGEAFF. DNA of the CDR3: TGTGCCATCAGTGACGGGGGTGAAGCTTTCTTT.

The CDR3 nucleotides read TGTGCCAGCAGTGAAGTAGGCAGAGCCTACGAGCAGTACTTC. Its translation is CASSEVGRAYEQYF. The chain has TRBV6-1 and TRBJ2-7, with D unclear. The V gene lost 1 base and the J gene lost 2 bases, with 9 bases spanning the gap. Germline values: CDR1 MNHNS, CDR2 SASEGT. The CDR3 loop spans 14 amino acids.

This clone was detected a few times. The chain carries TRBV4-2 and TRBJ1-4; D unresolved. V lost 2 bases to trimming and J lost 0 bases, with 10 bases between them. There are 16 residues in the CDR3. From germline, CDR1 is LGHNA and CDR2 YNFKEQ. CDR3 sequence (DNA): TGTGCCAGCAGCCAAATAGACGGCGCAACTAATGAAAAACTGTTTTTT. Its translation is CASSQIDGATNEKLFF.

This chain joins TRBV25-1 and TRBJ1-3; no clear D gene. Germline CDR1 MGHDK, CDR2 SYGVNS. V was clipped by 6 bases and J by 3 bases, with 15 bases between them. This CDR3 is built from 15 residues. The CDR3 DNA follows: TGTGCCAGCAGCGTGCAAAGGGTCTTTGGAAACACCATATATTTT. This codes for CASSVQRVFGNTIYF.

This chain connects TRBV6-1 to TRBJ1-1; D is uncertain. Germline V lookup: CDR1 MNHNS, CDR2 SASEGT. V was pared by 2 bases and J by 4 bases, with 11 bases between. This CDR3 is 14 amino acids long. CDR3 sequence: CASSETGSGTEAFF. For the CDR3, the DNA is TGTGCCAGCAGTGAAACCGGGTCGGGCACTGAAGCTTTCTTT.

With respect to this clone: One junction end does not reproduce the germline sequence, and a read error may be involved. The J gene is TRBJ1-4, the V gene TRBV5-1; perhaps TRBD1 as D (5 bases). CDR3 size: 15 residues. In germline, CDR1 is SGHRS, CDR2 YFSETQ. The CDR3 DNA follows: TGCGCCAGCACCTTGATCGGAGGGAGGGGTGAAAAACTGTTTTTT. Amino acid sequence: CASTLIGGRGEKLFF.

The V call is TRBV18, the J call TRBJ2-7; perhaps TRBD1 as D (5 bases). In germline, CDR1 is KGHSH, CDR2 LQKENI. The CDR3 is 15 amino acids. V was trimmed by 2 bases and J by 0 bases, leaving 11 bases between them. CDR3 residues: CASSPKGSSSYEQYF. The DNA of the CDR3 is TGTGCCAGCTCACCAAAGGGGTCGAGCTCCTACGAGCAGTACTTC.

V is TRBV11-1 and J is TRBJ2-1, with a weak D call TRBD2 (7 bases). The CDR3 spans 17 residues. Trimming left V 4 bases short and J 2 bases short, with 18 bases between. CDR1 SGHAT and CDR2 FQDESV come from the germline V gene (reference sequence). Written as DNA, the CDR3 is TGTGCCAGCAGCTCCCCGAGGGGGGGAGAGCCCTACAATGAGCAGTTCTTC. Translating it yields CASSSPRGGEPYNEQFF.

J is TRBJ2-2 and V is TRBV5-1; 7 nucleotides match TRBD1. Germline CDR1 SGHRS, CDR2 YFSETQ. The CDR3 totals 15 residues. The J segment lost 4 bases and the V segment lost 4 bases, leaving 7 bases of the junction unmatched. In DNA, the CDR3 is TGCGCCAGCAGCGTAGGGGGCAGGGGCACCGGGGAGCTGTTTTTT. Its protein product is CASSVGGRGTGELFF. Supplemented by reference TRBV5-1 and TRBJ2-2, the full variable domain reads KAGVTQTPRYLIKTRGQQVTLSCSPISGHRSVSWYQQTPGQGLQFLFEYFSETQRNKGNFPGRFSGRQFSNSRSEMNVSTLELGDSALYLCASSVGGRGTGELFFGEGSRLTVL.

The chain links TRBV18 to TRBJ2-5; perhaps TRBD2 as D (6 bases). V lost 3 bases and J 4 bases, leaving 18 bases between the germline ends. The germline CDR1 and CDR2 sequences are KGHSH and LQKENI. The CDR3 consists of 16 residues. This CDR3 reads CASSPTGLRRGETQYF. The CDR3 coding sequence is TGTGCCAGCTCACCTACGGGCCTAAGGAGGGGAGAGACCCAGTACTTC.

This clone was recorded a few times. Relative to the germline gene, one junction end is altered; a read error may explain this. V and J are TRBV2 and TRBJ1-2; TRBD1 agrees at 8 bases. Germline loops: CDR1 SNHLY, CDR2 FYNNEI. This CDR3 contains 15 residues. The CDR3 is CASSEGGQGNNGYTF. The CDR3 coding sequence is TGTGCCAGCAGTGAAGGAGGACAGGGTAACAATGGCTACACCTTC.

Only a few counts were recorded for this clone. The genes are TRBV5-4 and TRBJ1-2; 11 bases map to TRBD1. The germline gives CDR1 SGHNT, CDR2 YYREEE (reference sequence). The CDR3 has 16 amino acids. V was pared by 1 base and J by 5 bases, with 7 bases of the junction left unmatched. DNA for the CDR3: TGTGCCAGCAGCTTGTCTCGGACAGGGGGCTCGTATGGCTACACCTTC. Its translation is CASSLSRTGGSYGYTF.

Note on this clone: Additional DNA sequences in this sample encode the identical CDR3. The J gene is TRBJ1-1, the V gene TRBV6-5; D remains unclear. Trimming removed 6 bases from V and 2 bases from J, with 10 bases in between. The CDR3 is 13 residues long. The germline CDR1 and CDR2 sequences are MNHEY and SVGAGI. This CDR3 is CASSWGQNTEAFF. In nucleotides, the CDR3 is TGTGCCAGCAGCTGGGGTCAAAACACTGAAGCTTTCTTT.

The rearrangement links TRBV10-3 to TRBJ2-1; D might be TRBD1 (5 bases). Germline V CDR1 and CDR2: ENHRY, SYGVKD. Trimming stripped 10 bases from V and 7 bases from J, with 23 bases between. The CDR3 loop spans 15 amino acids. The CDR3 bases are TGTGCCACCAAAGTAGGGCAGGGTAGGAGAAATGAGCAGTTCTTC. Encoded protein: CATKVGQGRRNEQFF.

V and J are TRBV9 and TRBJ1-3; D might be TRBD1 (6 bases). CDR1 is SGDLS, CDR2 YYNGEE, per germline. V dropped 4 bases and J dropped 2 bases, with 13 bases sitting between them. This CDR3 contains 15 residues. The CDR3 loop reads CASSPRTAAGNTIYF. CDR3 DNA sequence: TGTGCCAGCAGCCCCCGGACAGCCGCTGGAAACACCATATATTTT. Full variable domain (outside the CDR3, taken from reference TRBV9 and TRBJ1-3): DSGVTQTPKHLITATGQRVTLRCSPRSGDLSVYWYQQSLDQGLQFLIQYYNGEERAKGNILERFSAQQFPDLHSELNLSSLELGDSALYFCASSPRTAAGNTIYFGEGSWLTVV.

The CDR3 bases are TGTGCCAGTAGTGCCCGACAGGGCAACTATGGCTACACCTTC. Its protein product is CASSARQGNYGYTF. This chain uses TRBV19 with TRBJ1-2; 7 nucleotides agree with TRBD1. The J segment lost 2 bases and the V segment lost 5 bases, leaving 5 bases of the junction unmatched. CDR3 length: 14 residues. Germline CDR1 and CDR2: LNHDA and SQIVND (reference sequence).